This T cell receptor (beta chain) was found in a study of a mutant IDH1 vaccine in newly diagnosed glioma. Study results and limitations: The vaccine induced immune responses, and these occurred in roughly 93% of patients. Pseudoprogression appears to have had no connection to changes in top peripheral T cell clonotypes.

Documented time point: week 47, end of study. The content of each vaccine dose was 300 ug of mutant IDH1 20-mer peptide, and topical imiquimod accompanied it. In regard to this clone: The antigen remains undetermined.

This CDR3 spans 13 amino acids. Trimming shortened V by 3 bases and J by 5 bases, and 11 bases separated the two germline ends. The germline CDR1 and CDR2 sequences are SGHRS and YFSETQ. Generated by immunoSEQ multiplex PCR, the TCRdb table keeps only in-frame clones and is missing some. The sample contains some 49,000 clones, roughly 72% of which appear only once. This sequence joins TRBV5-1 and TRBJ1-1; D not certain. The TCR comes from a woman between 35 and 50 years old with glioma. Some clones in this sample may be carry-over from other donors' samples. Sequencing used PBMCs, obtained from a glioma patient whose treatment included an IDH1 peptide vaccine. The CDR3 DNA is TGCGCCAGCAGCTCCTTCAGTGAAACTGAAGCTTTCTTT. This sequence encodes CASSSFSETEAFF.